The entry below gives a single T cell receptor (beta chain) sequence along with its context. Libraries were prepared by immunoSEQ multiplex PCR; TCRdb keeps only in-frame clonotypes and omits some of them. The sample includes more than 350,000 clones, 70% to 90% of them seen just once. This entry comes from a study of blood T cell repertoires in COVID-19. V dropped 2 bases and J dropped 4 bases, with 12 bases sitting between them. The CDR3 has 14 residues. Germline V gene sequence: CDR1 MNHEY, CDR2 SMNVEV (reference sequence). The specimen was PBMCs or T cells enriched from blood (not recorded which). The J gene is TRBJ2-7, the V gene TRBV27; a possible D gene is TRBD2 (5 bases). This clonotype was obtained from a woman aged 18 to 35 who had been exposed to COVID-19. The CDR3 nucleotides are TGTGCCAGCAGTTTAATCGGGAAGGTTTACGAGCAGTACTTC. This translates into CASSLIGKVYEQYF.